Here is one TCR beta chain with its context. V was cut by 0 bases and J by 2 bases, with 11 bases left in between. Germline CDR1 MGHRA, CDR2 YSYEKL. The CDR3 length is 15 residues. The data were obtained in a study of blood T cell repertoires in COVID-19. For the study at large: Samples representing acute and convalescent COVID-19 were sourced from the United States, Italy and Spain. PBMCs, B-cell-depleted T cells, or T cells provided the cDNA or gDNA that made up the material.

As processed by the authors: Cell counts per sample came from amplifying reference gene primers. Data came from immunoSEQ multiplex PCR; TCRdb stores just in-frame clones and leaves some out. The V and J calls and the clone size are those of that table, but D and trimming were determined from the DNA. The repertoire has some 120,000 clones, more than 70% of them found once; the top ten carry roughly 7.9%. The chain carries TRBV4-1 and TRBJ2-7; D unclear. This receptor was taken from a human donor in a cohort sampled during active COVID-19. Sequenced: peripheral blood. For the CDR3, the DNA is TGCGCCAGCAGCCAAGATCCCGGGTCCGCCTACGAGCAGTACTTC. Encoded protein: CASSQDPGSAYEQYF.